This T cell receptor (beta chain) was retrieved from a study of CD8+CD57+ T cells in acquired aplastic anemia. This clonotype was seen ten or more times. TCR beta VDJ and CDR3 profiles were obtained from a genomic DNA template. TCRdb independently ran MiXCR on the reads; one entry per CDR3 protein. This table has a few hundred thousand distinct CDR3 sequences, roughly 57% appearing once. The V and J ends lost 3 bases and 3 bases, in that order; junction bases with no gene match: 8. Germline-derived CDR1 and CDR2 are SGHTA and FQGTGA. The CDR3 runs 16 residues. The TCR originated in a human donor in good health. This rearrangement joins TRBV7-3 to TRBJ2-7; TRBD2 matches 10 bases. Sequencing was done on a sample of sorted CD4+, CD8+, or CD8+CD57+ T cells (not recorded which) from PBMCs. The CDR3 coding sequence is TGTGCCAGCAGCTTGCACGGGACTAGCGCTTACTACGAGCAGTACTTC. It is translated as CASSLHGTSAYYEQYF. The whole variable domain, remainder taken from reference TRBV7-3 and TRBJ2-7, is GAGVSQTPSNKVTEKGKYVELRCDPISGHTALYWYRQSLGQGPEFLIYFQGTGAADDSGLPNDRFFAVRPEGSVSTLKIQRTERGDSAVYLCASSLHGTSAYYEQYFGPGTRLTVT.